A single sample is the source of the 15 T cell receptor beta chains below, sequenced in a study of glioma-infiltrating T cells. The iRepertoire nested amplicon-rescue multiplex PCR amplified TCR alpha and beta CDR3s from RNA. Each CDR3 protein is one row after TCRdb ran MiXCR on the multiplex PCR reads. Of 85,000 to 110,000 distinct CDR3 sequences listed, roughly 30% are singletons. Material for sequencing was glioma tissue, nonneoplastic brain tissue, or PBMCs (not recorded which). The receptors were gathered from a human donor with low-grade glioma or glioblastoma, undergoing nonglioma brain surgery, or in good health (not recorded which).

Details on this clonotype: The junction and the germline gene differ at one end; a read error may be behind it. CDR3 region: CASSDRDRAEQLF. CDR3 nucleotide sequence: TGTGCCAGCAGTGACCGGGACAGGGCTGAGCAGCTCTTC. The chain links TRBV28 to TRBJ2-1, with TRBD1 matching over 9 bases. CDR3 length: 13 residues. The V gene's germline CDR1 is MDHEN and CDR2 SYDVKM.

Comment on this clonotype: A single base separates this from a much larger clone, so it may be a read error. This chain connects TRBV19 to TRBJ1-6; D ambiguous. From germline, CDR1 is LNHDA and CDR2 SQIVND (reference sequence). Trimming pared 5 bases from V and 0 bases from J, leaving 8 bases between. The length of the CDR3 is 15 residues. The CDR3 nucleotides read TGTGCCAGTAGTCTCATGTCCTCCTATAATTCACCCCTCCACTTT. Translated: CASSLMSSYNSPLHF.

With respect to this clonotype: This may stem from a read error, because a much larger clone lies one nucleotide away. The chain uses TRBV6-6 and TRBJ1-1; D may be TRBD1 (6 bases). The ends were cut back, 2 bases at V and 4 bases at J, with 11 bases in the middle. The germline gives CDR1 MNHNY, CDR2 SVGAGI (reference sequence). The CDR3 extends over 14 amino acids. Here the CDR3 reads CASSYAGTCTEAFF. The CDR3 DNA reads TGTGCCAGCAGTTACGCAGGGACATGCACTGAAGCTTTCTTT.

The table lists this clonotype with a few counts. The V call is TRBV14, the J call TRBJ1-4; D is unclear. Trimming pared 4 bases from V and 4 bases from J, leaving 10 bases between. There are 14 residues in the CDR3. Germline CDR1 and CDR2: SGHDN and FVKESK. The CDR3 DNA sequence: TGTGCCAGCAGCCGCGGGATCCTTAATGAAAAACTGTTTTTT. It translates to CASSRGILNEKLFF.

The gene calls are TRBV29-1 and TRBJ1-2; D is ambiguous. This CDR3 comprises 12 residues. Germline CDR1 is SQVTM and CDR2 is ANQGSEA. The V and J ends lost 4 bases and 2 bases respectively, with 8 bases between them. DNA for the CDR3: TGCAGCGTTGTATCCGCCAACTATGGCTACACCTTC. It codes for CSVVSANYGYTF.

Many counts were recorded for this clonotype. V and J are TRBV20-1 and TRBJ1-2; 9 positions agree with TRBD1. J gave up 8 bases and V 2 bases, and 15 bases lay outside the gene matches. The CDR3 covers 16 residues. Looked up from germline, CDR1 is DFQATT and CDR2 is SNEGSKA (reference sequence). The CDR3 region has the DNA TGCAGTGCTAGATCTCCTAGCCAGAGACAGGGGGTAGGCTACACCTTC. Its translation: CSARSPSQRQGVGYTF.

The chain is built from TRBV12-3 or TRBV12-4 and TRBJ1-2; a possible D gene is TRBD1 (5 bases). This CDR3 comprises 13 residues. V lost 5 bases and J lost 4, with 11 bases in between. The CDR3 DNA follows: TGTGCCAGCAGTCTCCGGGGGGGCTATGGCTACACCTTC. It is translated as CASSLRGGYGYTF.

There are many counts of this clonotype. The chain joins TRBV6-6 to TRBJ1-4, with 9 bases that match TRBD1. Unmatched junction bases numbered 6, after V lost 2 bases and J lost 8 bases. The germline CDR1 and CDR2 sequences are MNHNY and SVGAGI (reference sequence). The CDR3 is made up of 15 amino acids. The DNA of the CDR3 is TGTGCCAGCAGTTACACTGGGACAGGGTACGAAAAACTGTTTTTT. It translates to CASSYTGTGYEKLFF.

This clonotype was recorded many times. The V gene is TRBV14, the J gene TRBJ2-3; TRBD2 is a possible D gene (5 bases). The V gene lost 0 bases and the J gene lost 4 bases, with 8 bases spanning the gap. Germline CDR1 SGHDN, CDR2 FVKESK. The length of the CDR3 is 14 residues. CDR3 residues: CASSQDIGADTQYF. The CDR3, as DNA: TGTGCCAGCAGCCAAGATATCGGGGCAGATACGCAGTATTTT.

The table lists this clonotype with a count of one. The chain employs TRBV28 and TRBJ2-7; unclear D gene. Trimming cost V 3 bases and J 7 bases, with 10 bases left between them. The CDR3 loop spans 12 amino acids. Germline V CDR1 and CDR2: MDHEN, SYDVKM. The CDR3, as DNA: TGTGCCAGCAGTTTCTCCCTCCGGGAGCAGTACTTC. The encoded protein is CASSFSLREQYF.

In DNA, the CDR3 is TGTGCCAGCAGCGGGACCGGGACTAGCGGGGGTTCGGGCGAGCAGTACTTC. This sequence encodes CASSGTGTSGGSGEQYF. V usage is TRBV7-8 and J usage is TRBJ2-7; 14 nucleotides agree with TRBD2. Germline V gene data show CDR1 as SGHVS and CDR2 as FQNEAQ. V lost 5 bases to trimming and J lost 6 bases; unmatched junction nucleotides: 12. There are 17 residues in the CDR3.

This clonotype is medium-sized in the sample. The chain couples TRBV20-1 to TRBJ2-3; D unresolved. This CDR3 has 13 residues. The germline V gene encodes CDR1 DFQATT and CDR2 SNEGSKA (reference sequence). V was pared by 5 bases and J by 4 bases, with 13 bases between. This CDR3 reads CSAPKDGADTQYF. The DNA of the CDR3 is TGCAGTGCTCCTAAGGATGGCGCAGATACGCAGTATTTT.

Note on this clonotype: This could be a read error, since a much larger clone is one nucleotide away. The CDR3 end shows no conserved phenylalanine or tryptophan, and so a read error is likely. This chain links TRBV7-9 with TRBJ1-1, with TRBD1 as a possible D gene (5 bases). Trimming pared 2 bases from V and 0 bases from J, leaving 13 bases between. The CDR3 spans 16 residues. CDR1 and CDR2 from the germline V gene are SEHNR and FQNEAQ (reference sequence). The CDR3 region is CASSLRPGIMNTEAFL. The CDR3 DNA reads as TGTGCCAGCAGCTTACGGCCAGGGATCATGAACACTGAAGCTTTCCTT.

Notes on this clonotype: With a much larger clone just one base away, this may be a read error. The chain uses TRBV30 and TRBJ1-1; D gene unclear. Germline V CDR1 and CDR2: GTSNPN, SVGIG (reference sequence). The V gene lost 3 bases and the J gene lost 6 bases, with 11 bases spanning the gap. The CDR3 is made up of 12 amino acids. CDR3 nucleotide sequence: TGTGCCTGGAGACTGGGATACTCTGAAGCTTTCTTT. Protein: CAWRLGYSEAFF.

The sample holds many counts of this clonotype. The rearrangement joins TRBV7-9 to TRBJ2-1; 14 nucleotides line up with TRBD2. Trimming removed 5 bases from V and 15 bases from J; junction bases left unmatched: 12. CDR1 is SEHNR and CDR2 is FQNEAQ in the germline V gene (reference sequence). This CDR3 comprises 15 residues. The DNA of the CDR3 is TGTGCCAGCAGCCCCCGGACTAGCGGGGGGCCAATTCCGTTCTTC. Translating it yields CASSPRTSGGPIPFF.